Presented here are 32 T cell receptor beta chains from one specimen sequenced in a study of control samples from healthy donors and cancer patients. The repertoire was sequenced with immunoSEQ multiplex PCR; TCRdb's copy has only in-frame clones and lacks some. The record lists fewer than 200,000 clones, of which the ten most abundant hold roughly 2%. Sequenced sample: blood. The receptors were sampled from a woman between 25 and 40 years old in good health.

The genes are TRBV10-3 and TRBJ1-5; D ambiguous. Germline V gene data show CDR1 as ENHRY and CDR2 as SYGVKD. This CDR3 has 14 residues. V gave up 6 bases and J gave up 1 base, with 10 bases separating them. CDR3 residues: CAIRASESNQPQHF. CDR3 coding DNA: TGTGCCATCAGGGCGAGTGAAAGCAATCAGCCCCAGCATTTT.

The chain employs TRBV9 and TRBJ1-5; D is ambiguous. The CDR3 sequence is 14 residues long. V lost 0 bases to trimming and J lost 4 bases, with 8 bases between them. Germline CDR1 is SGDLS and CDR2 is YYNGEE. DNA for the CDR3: TGTGCCAGCAGCGTAGGTAAAGGGAATCAGCCCCAGCATTTT. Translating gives CASSVGKGNQPQHF. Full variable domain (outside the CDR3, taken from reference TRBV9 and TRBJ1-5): DSGVTQTPKHLITATGQRVTLRCSPRSGDLSVYWYQQSLDQGLQFLIQYYNGEERAKGNILERFSAQQFPDLHSELNLSSLELGDSALYFCASSVGKGNQPQHFGDGTRLSIL.

The CDR3 is CASNMVRDRGRRSGYTF. CDR3 coding DNA: TGTGCCAGCAACATGGTTCGGGACAGGGGGCGAAGAAGTGGCTACACCTTC. V and J are TRBV11-2 and TRBJ1-2; 12 positions agree with TRBD1. Germline CDR1 and CDR2: SGHAT and FQNNGV. V lost 7 bases to trimming and J lost 7 bases; unmatched junction nucleotides: 16. CDR3 length: 17 residues.

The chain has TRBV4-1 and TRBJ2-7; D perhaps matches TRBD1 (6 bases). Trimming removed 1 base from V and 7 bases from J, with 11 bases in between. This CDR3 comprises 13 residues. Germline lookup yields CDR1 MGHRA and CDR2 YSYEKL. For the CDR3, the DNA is TGCGCCAGCAGCCAAGGAGCAGACAGGGAGCAGTACTTC. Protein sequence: CASSQGADREQYF.

The CDR3 loop is CASSLDGVLDGYTF. The CDR3 DNA follows: TGCGCCAGCAGCTTGGACGGGGTACTAGATGGCTACACCTTC. The chain links TRBV5-1 to TRBJ1-2, with D unresolved. Deletions cut 0 bases from V and 6 bases from J, with 12 bases between. This CDR3 contains 14 residues. The germline CDR1 and CDR2 sequences are SGHRS and YFSETQ. Full variable domain (missing parts from reference TRBV5-1 and TRBJ1-2): KAGVTQTPRYLIKTRGQQVTLSCSPISGHRSVSWYQQTPGQGLQFLFEYFSETQRNKGNFPGRFSGRQFSNSRSEMNVSTLELGDSALYLCASSLDGVLDGYTFGSGTRLTVV.

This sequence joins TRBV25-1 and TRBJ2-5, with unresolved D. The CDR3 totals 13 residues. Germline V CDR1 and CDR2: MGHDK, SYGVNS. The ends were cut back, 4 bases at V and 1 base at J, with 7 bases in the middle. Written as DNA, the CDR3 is TGTGCCAGCAGTGCTCCGTCCCAAGAGACCCAGTACTTC. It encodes CASSAPSQETQYF.

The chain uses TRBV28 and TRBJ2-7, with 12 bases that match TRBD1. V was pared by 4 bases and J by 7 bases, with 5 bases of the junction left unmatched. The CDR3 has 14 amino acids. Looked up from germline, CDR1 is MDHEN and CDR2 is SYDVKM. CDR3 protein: CASSSGTGGNEQYF. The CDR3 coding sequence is TGTGCCAGCAGTTCCGGGACAGGGGGCAATGAGCAGTACTTC.

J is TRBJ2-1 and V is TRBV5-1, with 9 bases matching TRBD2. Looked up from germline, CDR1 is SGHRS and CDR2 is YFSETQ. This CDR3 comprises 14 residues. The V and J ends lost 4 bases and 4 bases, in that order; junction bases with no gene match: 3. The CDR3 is CASSAAGGYNEQFF. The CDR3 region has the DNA TGCGCCAGCAGCGCGGCGGGGGGGTACAATGAGCAGTTCTTC.

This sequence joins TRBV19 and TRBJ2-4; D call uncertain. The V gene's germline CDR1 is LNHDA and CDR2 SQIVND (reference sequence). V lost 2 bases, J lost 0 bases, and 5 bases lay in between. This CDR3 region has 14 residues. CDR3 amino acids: CASSIFLAKNIQYF. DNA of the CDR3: TGTGCCAGTAGTATATTCCTAGCCAAAAACATTCAGTACTTC.

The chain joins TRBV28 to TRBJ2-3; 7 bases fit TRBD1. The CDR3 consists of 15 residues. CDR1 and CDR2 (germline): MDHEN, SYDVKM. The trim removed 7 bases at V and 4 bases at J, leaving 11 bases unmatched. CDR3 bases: TGTGCCAGCAAGACCGACAGGGATTACGCAGATACGCAGTATTTT. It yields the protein CASKTDRDYADTQYF.

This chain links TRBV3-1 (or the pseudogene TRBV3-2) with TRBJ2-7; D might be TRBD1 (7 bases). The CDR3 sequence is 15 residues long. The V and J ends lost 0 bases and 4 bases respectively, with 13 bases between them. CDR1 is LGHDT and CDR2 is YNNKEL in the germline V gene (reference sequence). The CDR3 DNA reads TGTGCCAGCAGCCAAGATTGGAGGGGGCGATACGAGCAGTACTTC. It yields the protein CASSQDWRGRYEQYF.

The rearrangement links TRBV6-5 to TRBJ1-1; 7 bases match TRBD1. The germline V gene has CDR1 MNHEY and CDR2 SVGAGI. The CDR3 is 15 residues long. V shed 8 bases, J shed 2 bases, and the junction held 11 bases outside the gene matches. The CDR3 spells CASRRQGGYNTEAFF. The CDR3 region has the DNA TGTGCCAGCCGTAGACAGGGCGGGTATAACACTGAAGCTTTCTTT.

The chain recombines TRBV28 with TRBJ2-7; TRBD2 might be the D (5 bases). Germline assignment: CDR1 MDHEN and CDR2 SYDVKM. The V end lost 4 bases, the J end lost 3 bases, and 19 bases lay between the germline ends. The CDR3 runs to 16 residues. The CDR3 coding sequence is TGTGCCAGCAGTTCCCGAGGCCCCAGCGGAGTCTACGAGCAGTACTTC. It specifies CASSSRGPSGVYEQYF.

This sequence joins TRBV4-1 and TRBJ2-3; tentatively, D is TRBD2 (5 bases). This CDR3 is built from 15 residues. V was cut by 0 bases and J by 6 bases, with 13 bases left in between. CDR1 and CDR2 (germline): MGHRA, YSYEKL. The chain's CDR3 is CASSQDGLALDTQYF. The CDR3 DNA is TGCGCCAGCAGCCAAGATGGCCTAGCATTGGATACGCAGTATTTT.

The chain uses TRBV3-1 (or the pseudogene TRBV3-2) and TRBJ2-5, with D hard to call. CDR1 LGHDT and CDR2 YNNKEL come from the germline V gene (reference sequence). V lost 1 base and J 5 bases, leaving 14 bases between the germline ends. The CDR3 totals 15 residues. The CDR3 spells CASSQGLSGWETQYF. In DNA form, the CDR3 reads TGTGCCAGCAGCCAAGGGCTTTCGGGTTGGGAGACCCAGTACTTC.

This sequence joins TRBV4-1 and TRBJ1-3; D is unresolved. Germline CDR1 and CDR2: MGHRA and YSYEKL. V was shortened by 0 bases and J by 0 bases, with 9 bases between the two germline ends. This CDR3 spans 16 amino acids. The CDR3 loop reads CASSQEPSVSGNTIYF. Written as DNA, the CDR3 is TGCGCCAGCAGCCAAGAACCGTCGGTCTCTGGAAACACCATATATTTT.

The CDR3 coding sequence is TGTGCCAGCAGCTTATCAAGAGCAGGGGATCAGCCCCAGCATTTT. Residues: CASSLSRAGDQPQHF. The chain uses TRBV7-2 and TRBJ1-5, with D perhaps matching TRBD1 (6 bases). This CDR3 has 15 amino acids. Germline V gene lookup returns CDR1 SGHTA and CDR2 FQGNSA. Trimming removed 2 bases at V and 5 bases at J, with 13 bases between.

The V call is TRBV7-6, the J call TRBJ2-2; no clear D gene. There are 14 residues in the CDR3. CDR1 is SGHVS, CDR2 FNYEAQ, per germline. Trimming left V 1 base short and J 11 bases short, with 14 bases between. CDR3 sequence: CASSLGVAAAELFF. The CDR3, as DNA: TGTGCCAGCAGCTTAGGCGTTGCCGCCGCCGAGCTGTTTTTT.

CDR3 nucleotide sequence: TGTGCCAGCAGCGAGGGCGGGCCCAGAACCTACGAGCAGTACTTC. Residues: CASSEGGPRTYEQYF. The chain uses TRBV4-2 and TRBJ2-7; a weak D match, TRBD2 (5 bases). Germline values: CDR1 LGHNA, CDR2 YNFKEQ. The ends were cut back, 5 bases at V and 2 bases at J, with 16 bases in the middle. There are 15 residues in the CDR3.

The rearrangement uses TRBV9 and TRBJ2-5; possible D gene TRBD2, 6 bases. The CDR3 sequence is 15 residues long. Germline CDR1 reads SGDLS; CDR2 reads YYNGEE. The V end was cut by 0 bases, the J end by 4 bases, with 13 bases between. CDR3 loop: CASSVAGGERETQYF. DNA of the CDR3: TGTGCCAGCAGCGTAGCTGGCGGGGAGCGAGAGACCCAGTACTTC.

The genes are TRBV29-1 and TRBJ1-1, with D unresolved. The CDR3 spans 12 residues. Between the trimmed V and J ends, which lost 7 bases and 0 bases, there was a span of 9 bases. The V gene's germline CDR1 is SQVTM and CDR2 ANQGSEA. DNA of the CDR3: TGCAGCGGGGGATATTTGAACACTGAAGCTTTCTTT. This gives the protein CSGGYLNTEAFF.

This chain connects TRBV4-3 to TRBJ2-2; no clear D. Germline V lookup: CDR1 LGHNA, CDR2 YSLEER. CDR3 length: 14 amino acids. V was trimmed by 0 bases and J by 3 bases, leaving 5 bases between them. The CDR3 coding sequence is TGCGCCAGCAGCCAAGAGGTCGACACCGGGGAGCTGTTTTTT. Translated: CASSQEVDTGELFF.

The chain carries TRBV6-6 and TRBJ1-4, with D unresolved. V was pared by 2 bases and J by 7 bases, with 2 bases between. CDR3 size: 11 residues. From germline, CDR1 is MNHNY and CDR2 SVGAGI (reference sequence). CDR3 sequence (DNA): TGTGCCAGCAGTTACGCTGAAAAACTGTTTTTT. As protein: CASSYAEKLFF.

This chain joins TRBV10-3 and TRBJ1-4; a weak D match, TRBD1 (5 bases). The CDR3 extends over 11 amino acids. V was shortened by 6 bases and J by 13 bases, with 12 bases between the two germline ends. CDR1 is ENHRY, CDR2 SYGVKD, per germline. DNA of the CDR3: TGTGCCATCAGGTCGGGACTGGCACTGTTTTTT. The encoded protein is CAIRSGLALFF.

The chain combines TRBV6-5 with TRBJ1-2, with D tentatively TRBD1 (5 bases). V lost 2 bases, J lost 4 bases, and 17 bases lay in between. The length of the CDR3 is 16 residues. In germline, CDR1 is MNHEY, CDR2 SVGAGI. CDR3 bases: TGTGCCAGCAGTTACACCAGCAAAGACAGTTTCTATGGCTACACCTTC. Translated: CASSYTSKDSFYGYTF.

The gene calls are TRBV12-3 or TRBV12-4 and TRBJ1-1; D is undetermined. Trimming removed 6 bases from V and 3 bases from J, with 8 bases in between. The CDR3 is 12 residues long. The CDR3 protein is CASRPRDTEAFF. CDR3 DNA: TGTGCCAGCAGACCAAGGGACACTGAAGCTTTCTTT.

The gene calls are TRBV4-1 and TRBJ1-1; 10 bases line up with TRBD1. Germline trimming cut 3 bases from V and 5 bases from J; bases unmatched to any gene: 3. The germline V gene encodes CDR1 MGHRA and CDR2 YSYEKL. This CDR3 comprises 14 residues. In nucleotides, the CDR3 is TGCGCCAGCAGCCACCGGACAGGGGGTACTGAAGCTTTCTTT. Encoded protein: CASSHRTGGTEAFF.

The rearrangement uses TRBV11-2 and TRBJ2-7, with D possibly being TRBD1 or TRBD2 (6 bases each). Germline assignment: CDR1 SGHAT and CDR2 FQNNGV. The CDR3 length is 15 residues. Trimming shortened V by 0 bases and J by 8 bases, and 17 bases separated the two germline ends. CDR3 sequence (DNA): TGTGCCAGCAGCTTAGAGGGGGGCGGGATTACGAAGCAGTACTTC. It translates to CASSLEGGGITKQYF.

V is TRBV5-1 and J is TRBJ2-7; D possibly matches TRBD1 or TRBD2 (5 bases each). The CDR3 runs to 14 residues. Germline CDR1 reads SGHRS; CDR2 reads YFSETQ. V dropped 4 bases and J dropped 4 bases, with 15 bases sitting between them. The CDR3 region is CASSPDSRGYEQYF. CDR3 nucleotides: TGCGCCAGCAGCCCCGACAGTCGCGGGTACGAGCAGTACTTC.

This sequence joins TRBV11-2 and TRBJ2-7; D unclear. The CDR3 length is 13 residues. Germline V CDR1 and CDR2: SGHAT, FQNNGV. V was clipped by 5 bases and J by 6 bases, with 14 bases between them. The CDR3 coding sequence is TGTGCCAGCAGCGTTGAGAGGAGTGGCGAGCAGTACTTC. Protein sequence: CASSVERSGEQYF. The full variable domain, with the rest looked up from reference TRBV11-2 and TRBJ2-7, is EAGVAQSPRYKIIEKRQSVAFWCNPISGHATLYWYQQILGQGPKLLIQFQNNGVVDDSQLPKDRFSAERLKGVDSTLKIQPAKLEDSAVYLCASSVERSGEQYFGPGTRLTVT.

In DNA form, the CDR3 reads TGCGCCAGCAGCCAAGATTCCAGGGGGTCTGGAAACACCATATATTTT. Its translation: CASSQDSRGSGNTIYF. The rearrangement uses TRBV4-3 and TRBJ1-3, with 7 bases fitting TRBD1. The germline CDR1 and CDR2 sequences are LGHNA and YSLEER. V lost 0 bases, J lost 1 base, and 3 bases stayed unmatched. The CDR3 length is 16 residues.

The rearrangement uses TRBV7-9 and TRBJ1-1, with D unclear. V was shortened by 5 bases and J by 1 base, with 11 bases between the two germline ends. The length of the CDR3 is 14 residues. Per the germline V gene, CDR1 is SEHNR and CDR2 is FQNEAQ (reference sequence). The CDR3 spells CASSLPDSNTEAFF. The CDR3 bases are TGTGCCAGCAGCCTACCCGACTCGAACACTGAAGCTTTCTTT. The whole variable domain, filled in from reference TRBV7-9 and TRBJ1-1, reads DTGVSQNPRHKITKRGQNVTFRCDPISEHNRLYWYRQTLGQGPEFLTYFQNEAQLEKSRLLSDRFSAERPKGSFSTLEIQRTEQGDSAMYLCASSLPDSNTEAFFGQGTRLTVV.